The 19 T cell receptor beta chains below were found in one sample sequenced in a study of cytomegalovirus exposure and HLA in healthy donors. The PCR made use of 60 Vbeta and 13 Jbeta primers. The protocol was immunoSEQ multiplex PCR, while the TCRdb copy is restricted to in-frame clones and leaves out a portion. This table holds about 52,000 clones. Sequenced material: PBMCs. These receptor sequences come from a woman in her sixties in good health and CMV-seropositive.

This chain connects TRBV2 to TRBJ1-6; D not certain. The CDR3 runs 13 residues. The germline V gene encodes CDR1 SNHLY and CDR2 FYNNEI. V lost 5 bases and J lost 6, with 8 bases in between. The CDR3 spells CASSLARNSPLHF. The CDR3 nucleotides read TGTGCCAGCAGTCTCGCGCGTAATTCACCCCTCCACTTT.

The chain employs TRBV18 and TRBJ2-7; TRBD2 might be the D (5 bases). The CDR3 contains 13 residues. Germline CDR1 is KGHSH and CDR2 is LQKENI. Trimming cost V 10 bases and J 3 bases, with 16 bases left between them. The CDR3 nucleotides are TGTGCCACTAGAGGGCTCGGGGACTACGAGCAGTACTTC. Its protein is CATRGLGDYEQYF. Together with reference TRBV18 and TRBJ2-7, the CDR3 gives the full variable domain: NAGVMQNPRHLVRRRGQEARLRCSPMKGHSHVYWYRQLPEEGLKFMVYLQKENIIDESGMPKERFSAEFPKEGPSILRIQQVVRGDSAAYFCATRGLGDYEQYFGPGTRLTVT.

The chain carries TRBV19 and TRBJ2-1, with 8 nucleotides matching TRBD2. The germline CDR1 and CDR2 sequences are LNHDA and SQIVND (reference sequence). This CDR3 region has 14 residues. V was pared by 5 bases and J by 8 bases, with 8 bases of the junction left unmatched. CDR3 loop: CASSWRGAKDEQFF. In DNA, the CDR3 is TGTGCCAGTAGTTGGCGGGGGGCGAAGGATGAGCAGTTCTTC.

V and J are TRBV25-1 and TRBJ1-6; D may be TRBD1 (6 bases). The germline V and J ends were trimmed by 6 bases and 5 bases, with 11 bases remaining between them. The CDR3 contains 14 residues. Germline lookup yields CDR1 MGHDK and CDR2 SYGVNS. DNA for the CDR3: TGTGCCAGCAGACGGGACACAGATAATTCACCCCTCCACTTT. Its translation is CASRRDTDNSPLHF. Variable domain in full (rest from reference TRBV25-1 and TRBJ1-6): EADIYQTPRYLVIGTGKKITLECSQTMGHDKMYWYQQDPGMELHLIHYSYGVNSTEKGDLSSESTVSRIRTEHFPLTLESARPSHTSQYLCASRRDTDNSPLHFGNGTRLTVT.

Turning to this clone: Other DNA sequences in this specimen translate into the identical CDR3. CDR3 protein: CAISESGRSNTEAFF. The CDR3 nucleotides read TGTGCCATCAGTGAAAGCGGCAGATCGAACACTGAAGCTTTCTTT. V usage is TRBV10-3 and J usage is TRBJ1-1; D ambiguous. This CDR3 comprises 15 residues. Between the trimmed V and J ends, which lost 3 bases and 1 base, there was a span of 12 bases. Germline V CDR1 and CDR2: ENHRY, SYGVKD.

The V gene is TRBV2, the J gene TRBJ1-5; D remains ambiguous. This CDR3 has 16 residues. CDR1 and CDR2 from the germline V gene are SNHLY and FYNNEI. V dropped 0 bases and J dropped 2 bases, with 11 bases sitting between them. CDR3 residues: CASSEALGRGNQPQHF. The DNA for the CDR3 is TGTGCCAGCAGTGAAGCGCTCGGTCGGGGCAATCAGCCCCAGCATTTT.

The J gene is TRBJ2-7, the V gene TRBV19; tentative D call: TRBD1 (6 bases). The germline V gene encodes CDR1 LNHDA and CDR2 SQIVND (reference sequence). The CDR3 has 14 residues. V was trimmed by 1 base and J by 0 bases, leaving 7 bases between them. DNA for the CDR3: TGTGCCAGTAGTATAGGGACAGACTCCTACGAGCAGTACTTC. Protein product: CASSIGTDSYEQYF. The full variable domain, its missing parts supplied by reference TRBV19 and TRBJ2-7, is DGGITQSPKYLFRKEGQNVTLSCEQNLNHDAMYWYRQDPGQGLRLIYYSQIVNDFQKGDIAEGYSVSREKKESFPLTVTSAQKNPTAFYLCASSIGTDSYEQYFGPGTRLTVT.

The chain has TRBV25-1 and TRBJ2-5; D is unclear. Trimming removed 9 bases at V and 8 bases at J, with 19 bases between. Germline loops: CDR1 MGHDK, CDR2 SYGVNS. The CDR3 consists of 13 residues. CDR3 coding DNA: TGTGCCAGTACAGACCGCGCCCCAGGAACCCAGTACTTC. It translates to CASTDRAPGTQYF.

This chain connects TRBV15 to TRBJ2-5; TRBD2 agrees at 7 bases. Losses at the gene ends were 0 bases for V and 4 bases for J; bases not matched to a gene: 5. CDR1 and CDR2 (germline): LNHNV, YYDKDF (reference sequence). The CDR3 has 15 residues. The CDR3 reads CATSRDGGVAETQYF. CDR3 bases: TGTGCCACCAGCAGAGATGGGGGGGTAGCAGAGACCCAGTACTTC.

The chain joins TRBV5-1 to TRBJ1-4; TRBD1 matches 10 bases. The J segment lost 6 bases and the V segment lost 4 bases, leaving 3 bases of the junction unmatched. Germline CDR1 is SGHRS and CDR2 is YFSETQ. The CDR3 runs 14 residues. CDR3 in DNA: TGCGCCAGCAGCGAGGACAGGGGGGATGAAAAACTGTTTTTT. This translates into CASSEDRGDEKLFF.

The rearrangement links TRBV28 to TRBJ1-5, with D perhaps TRBD1 (5 bases). Germline V lookup: CDR1 MDHEN, CDR2 SYDVKM. Trimming stripped 6 bases from V and 7 bases from J, with 10 bases between. This CDR3 has 12 amino acids. CDR3 nucleotide sequence: TGTGCCAGCAGGGCGGGACTACAGCCCCAGCATTTT. Translation: CASRAGLQPQHF.

V usage is TRBV4-1 and J usage is TRBJ1-5; D is undetermined. Germline V gene data show CDR1 as MGHRA and CDR2 as YSYEKL. V lost 3 bases and J 7 bases, leaving 13 bases between the germline ends. This CDR3 comprises 14 residues. CDR3 DNA sequence: TGCGCCAGCAGCCAGACGGAGAGGGTACAGCCCCAGCATTTT. Protein sequence: CASSQTERVQPQHF.

The CDR3 nucleotides read TGTGCCAGTAGTAGCCAGGGCCTGAACACTGAAGCTTTCTTT. Translation: CASSSQGLNTEAFF. The gene calls are TRBV19 and TRBJ1-1; D perhaps matches TRBD1 (5 bases). The CDR3 contains 14 residues. Germline-derived CDR1 and CDR2 are LNHDA and SQIVND (reference sequence). V gave up 4 bases and J gave up 0 bases, with 9 bases separating them.

This chain uses TRBV7-8 with TRBJ1-5; 9 bases line up with TRBD1. The germline V gene encodes CDR1 SGHVS and CDR2 FQNEAQ. The V segment lost 5 bases and the J segment 5 bases; nucleotides outside the gene matches: 4. CDR3 length equals 14 residues. CDR3 protein: CASSGGDRDQPQHF. As DNA, the CDR3 is TGTGCCAGCAGCGGGGGGGACAGGGATCAGCCCCAGCATTTT.

On this clone: A read error may produce the germline difference seen at one junction end. The same CDR3 arises from other DNA sequences in this sample as well. The chain has TRBV5-1 and TRBJ1-6; TRBD1 might be the D (5 bases). The CDR3 contains 15 residues. The germline CDR1 and CDR2 sequences are SGHRS and YFSETQ. CDR3 residues: CASSLEGRGNSPLHF. In DNA, the CDR3 is TGCGCCAGCAGCTTGGAGGGCCGGGGGAATTCACCCCTACACTTT. The whole variable domain, filled in from reference TRBV5-1 and TRBJ1-6, reads KAGVTQTPRYLIKTRGQQVTLSCSPISGHRSVSWYQQTPGQGLQFLFEYFSETQRNKGNFPGRFSGRQFSNSRSEMNVSTLELGDSALYLCASSLEGRGNSPLHFGNGTRLTVT.

The J gene is TRBJ2-7, the V gene TRBV6-5; a possible D gene is TRBD2 (7 bases). The CDR3 runs 15 residues. Per germline, CDR1 MNHEY and CDR2 SVGAGI. V lost 8 bases and J 2 bases, leaving 19 bases between the germline ends. Written as DNA, the CDR3 is TGTGCCAGCTCCAGAAGGGGGGGAAGCGCCTACGAGCAGTACTTC. Translated, it gives CASSRRGGSAYEQYF.

The V gene is TRBV20-1, the J gene TRBJ2-7; D gene uncertain. CDR1 and CDR2 (germline): DFQATT, SNEGSKA (reference sequence). Trimming stripped 6 bases from V and 4 bases from J, with 10 bases between. This CDR3 spans 11 amino acids. The CDR3 DNA reads as TGCAGTGCCGCAACAGAATACGAGCAGTACTTC. Residues: CSAATEYEQYF.

The gene calls are TRBV4-1 and TRBJ1-5; TRBD1 might be the D (6 bases). Trimming removed 0 bases at V and 1 base at J, with 19 bases between. There are 19 residues in the CDR3. Germline loops: CDR1 MGHRA, CDR2 YSYEKL. CDR3 sequence (DNA): TGCGCCAGCAGCCAAGAGGGTTTGAGGGGGAGGGGAAGCAATCAGCCCCAGCATTTT. Encoded protein: CASSQEGLRGRGSNQPQHF.

The J gene is TRBJ2-1, the V gene TRBV7-2; weak D call: TRBD2 (6 bases). The V end was cut by 2 bases, the J end by 1 base, with 9 bases between. The germline V gene encodes CDR1 SGHTA and CDR2 FQGNSA. The CDR3 has 15 residues. CDR3 in amino acids: CASSLSGESYNEQFF. CDR3 nucleotide sequence: TGTGCCAGCAGCTTATCGGGGGAGTCCTACAATGAGCAGTTCTTC. The entire variable domain, with the rest obtained from reference TRBV7-2 and TRBJ2-1, is as follows: GAGVSQSPSNKVTEKGKDVELRCDPISGHTALYWYRQSLGQGLEFLIYFQGNSAPDKSGLPSDRFSAERTGGSVSTLTIQRTQQEDSAVYLCASSLSGESYNEQFFGPGTRLTVL.